This T cell receptor beta chain appears in the sequencing data of a study of TIL therapy for anti-PD-1-resistant metastatic lung cancer. Findings and limits, study-wide: This highly selected cohort may not generalize to typical lung cancer patients.

Trimming removed 5 bases at V and 2 bases at J, with 19 bases between. The CDR3 runs to 16 residues. Per germline, CDR1 SGHTA and CDR2 FQGNSA. With regard to this clone: Antigen unknown.

The time point: pre-treatment sample, taken before nivolumab and TIL therapy. Tumor tissue came from excised metastases, mostly pleural nodules or supraclavicular lymph nodes. Stage 4 NSCLC adults joined between late 2017 and January 2020. The immunoSEQ assay was v3. The assay was immunoSEQ multiplex PCR, and TCRdb's table has in-frame clones only and misses some. Among approximately 92,000 clones listed, about two thirds were seen once. This receptor was identified in a person aged 25-79 years with non-small cell lung cancer. The chain combines TRBV7-2 with TRBJ2-7; D may be TRBD2 (7 bases). Sequenced material: tumor tissue, taken at baseline. As DNA, the CDR3 is TGTGCCAGCAGCCTAGAGGGGGGGCAACCTACCTACGAGCAGTACTTC. Its translation is CASSLEGGQPTYEQYF.